This TCR beta chain was identified during a study of blood T cell repertoires in COVID-19. The wider study: Material from acute and convalescent COVID-19 was sourced from the United States, Italy and Spain. PBMCs, B-cell-depleted T cells, or T cells were the source of the cDNA or gDNA that made up the material.

Followed longitudinally, the Seattle patients had been enrolled during active infection. V was pared by 3 bases and J by 8 bases, with 13 bases between. The CDR3 runs 14 residues. CDR1 is SNHLY, CDR2 FYNNEI, per germline. The data were produced by immunoSEQ multiplex PCR, yet TCRdb's version contains in-frame clones alone and is incomplete. Among approximately 300,000 clones listed, approximately 92% were seen once. The receptor was derived from a woman aged 30 to 39 with COVID-19, enrolled during active disease. Specimen: peripheral blood. The chain carries TRBV2 and TRBJ1-4; D might be TRBD1 (5 bases). Here the CDR3 reads CASSERGSGEKLFF. The CDR3 region has the DNA TGTGCCAGCAGTGAGCGGGGGTCGGGGGAAAAACTGTTTTTT.